This paragraph covers one T cell receptor beta chain sequence. This specimen belongs to a study of blood T cell repertoires in COVID-19. CDR1 and CDR2 from the germline V gene are MDHEN and SYDVKM. The CDR3 runs 16 residues. V was cut by 5 bases and J by 5 bases, with 21 bases left in between. In the original workflow: For nucleated cells, counts were estimated from reference gene primer amplification. Here immunoSEQ multiplex PCR was the method, and the copy in TCRdb shows in-frame clones only, minus some. That table furnishes V, J and clone size, whereas the DNA furnished D and trimming. The top ten clones hold about 4.5% of a sample with about 41,000 clones, nearly 90% of them seen once.

Sequencing input: peripheral blood. The source of this sequence is a man aged 60 to 75 with acute or convalescent COVID-19. The V gene is TRBV28, the J gene TRBJ1-1; D not resolved. The CDR3 bases are TGTGCCAGCAGTCGTGATTCCTACGGCCCGGGAACTGAAGCTTTCTTT. This codes for CASSRDSYGPGTEAFF.